This T cell receptor beta chain was documented in a study of T cells in localized non-small cell lung cancer. The germline gives CDR1 SGHTS, CDR2 YDEGEE. V dropped 4 bases and J dropped 8 bases, with 15 bases sitting between them. The CDR3 is 13 residues long. General study findings and limits: Elevated blood T cell density was associated with longer overall survival. Heterogeneity cannot be ruled out, as sequencing used one tumor region only. Tumor showed lower T cell clonality than uninvolved adjacent lung, where it was highest.

Sequencing was performed with immunoSEQ multiplex PCR; in TCRdb, only in-frame clones are kept and a portion is missing. Of about 72,000 clones listed, about 83% are singletons. Comment on this clone: Its antigen is not identified.

The sample was peripheral blood, taken before any cancer treatment. The chain links TRBV5-8 to TRBJ1-2; no clear D gene. The receptor's source is a female donor of 60 years or more with stage I lung adenocarcinoma. In nucleotides, the CDR3 is TGTGCCAGCAGCCCCCGACATTGGCTGGGCTACACCTTC. Its translation: CASSPRHWLGYTF.